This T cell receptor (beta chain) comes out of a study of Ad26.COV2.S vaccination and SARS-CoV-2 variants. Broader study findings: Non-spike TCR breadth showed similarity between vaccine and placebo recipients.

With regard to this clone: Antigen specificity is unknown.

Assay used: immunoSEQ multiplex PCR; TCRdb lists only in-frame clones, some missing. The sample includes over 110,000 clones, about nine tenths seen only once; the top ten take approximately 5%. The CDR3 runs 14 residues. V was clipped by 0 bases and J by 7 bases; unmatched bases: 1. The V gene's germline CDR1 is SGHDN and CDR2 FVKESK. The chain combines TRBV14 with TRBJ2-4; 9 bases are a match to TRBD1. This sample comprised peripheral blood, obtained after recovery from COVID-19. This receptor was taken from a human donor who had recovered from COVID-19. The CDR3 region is CASSQDDRGNIQYF. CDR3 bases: TGTGCCAGCAGCCAAGACGACAGGGGGAACATTCAGTACTTC.